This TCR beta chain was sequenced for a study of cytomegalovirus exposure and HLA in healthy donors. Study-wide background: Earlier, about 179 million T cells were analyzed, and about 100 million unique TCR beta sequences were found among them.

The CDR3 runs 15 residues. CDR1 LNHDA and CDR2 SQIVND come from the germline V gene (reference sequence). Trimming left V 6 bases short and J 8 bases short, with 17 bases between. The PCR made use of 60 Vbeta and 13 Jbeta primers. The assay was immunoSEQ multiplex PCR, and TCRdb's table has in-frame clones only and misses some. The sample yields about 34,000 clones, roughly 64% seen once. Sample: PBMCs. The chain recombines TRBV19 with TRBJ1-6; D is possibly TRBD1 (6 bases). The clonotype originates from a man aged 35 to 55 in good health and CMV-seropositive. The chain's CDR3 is CASSPLTGVDSPLHF. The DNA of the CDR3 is TGTGCCAGTAGCCCCTTGACAGGCGTTGATTCACCCCTCCACTTT.